In this sample, the clone carrying this T cell receptor beta chain turned up once. Antigen unknown. The investigators reverse transcribed all of the isolated RNA, so they sequenced expressed TCRB transcripts. The average output of naive, central memory and regulatory T cell samples was several million reads. Data came from immunoSEQ multiplex PCR; TCRdb stores just in-frame clones and leaves some out. The sample holds a few hundred thousand clones, 11% to 15% seen once. Per germline, CDR1 SGHAT and CDR2 FQNNGV. The CDR3 runs 16 residues. Trimming took 6 bases from V and 4 from J; bases not matched to a gene: 11. The source of the sample is a study of beta chain features in type 1 diabetes. Whole-study results and caveats: Shortening that was moderate but significant affected the TCRB CDR3s of Type 1 diabetes patients in all four CD4+ subsets.

The specimen sequenced was naive CD4+ T cells from blood. The chain uses TRBV11-2 and TRBJ2-2; TRBD2 agrees at 7 bases. This receptor was identified in a man aged 30-40 years with type 1 diabetes. The CDR3 region is CASSQGRGRGTGELFF. As DNA, the CDR3 is TGTGCCAGCAGTCAAGGGAGGGGACGAGGCACCGGGGAGCTGTTTTTT.